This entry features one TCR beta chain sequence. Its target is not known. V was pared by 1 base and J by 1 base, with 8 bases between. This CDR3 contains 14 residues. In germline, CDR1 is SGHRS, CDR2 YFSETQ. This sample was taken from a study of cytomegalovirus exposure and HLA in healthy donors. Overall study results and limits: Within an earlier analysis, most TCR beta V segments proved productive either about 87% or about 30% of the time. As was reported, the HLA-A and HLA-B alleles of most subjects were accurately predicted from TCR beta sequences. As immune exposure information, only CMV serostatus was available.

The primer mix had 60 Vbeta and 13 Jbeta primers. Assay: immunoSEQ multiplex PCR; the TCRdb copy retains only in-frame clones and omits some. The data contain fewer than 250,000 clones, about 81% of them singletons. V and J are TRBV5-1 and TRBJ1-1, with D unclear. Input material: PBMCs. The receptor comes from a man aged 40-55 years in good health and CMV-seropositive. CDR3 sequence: CASSLQATNTEAFF. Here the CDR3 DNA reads TGCGCCAGCAGCTTGCAGGCGACGAACACTGAAGCTTTCTTT.